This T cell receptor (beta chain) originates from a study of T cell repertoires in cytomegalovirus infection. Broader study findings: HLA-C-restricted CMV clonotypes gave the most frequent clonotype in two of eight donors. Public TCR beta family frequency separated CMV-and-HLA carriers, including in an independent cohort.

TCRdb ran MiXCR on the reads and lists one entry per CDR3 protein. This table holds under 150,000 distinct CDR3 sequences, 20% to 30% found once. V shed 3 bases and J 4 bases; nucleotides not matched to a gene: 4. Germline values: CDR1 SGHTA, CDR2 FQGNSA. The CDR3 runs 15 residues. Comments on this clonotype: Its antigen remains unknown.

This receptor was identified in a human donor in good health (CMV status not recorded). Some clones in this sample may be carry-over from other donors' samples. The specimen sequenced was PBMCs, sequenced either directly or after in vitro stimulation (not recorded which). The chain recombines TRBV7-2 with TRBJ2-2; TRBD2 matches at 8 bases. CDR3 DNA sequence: TGTGCCAGCAGCTTGAGCGGGAGTGTCACCGGGGAGCTGTTTTTT. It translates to CASSLSGSVTGELFF. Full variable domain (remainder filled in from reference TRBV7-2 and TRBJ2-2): GAGVSQSPSNKVTEKGKDVELRCDPISGHTALYWYRQSLGQGLEFLIYFQGNSAPDKSGLPSDRFSAERTGGSVSTLTIQRTQQEDSAVYLCASSLSGSVTGELFFGEGSRLTVL.